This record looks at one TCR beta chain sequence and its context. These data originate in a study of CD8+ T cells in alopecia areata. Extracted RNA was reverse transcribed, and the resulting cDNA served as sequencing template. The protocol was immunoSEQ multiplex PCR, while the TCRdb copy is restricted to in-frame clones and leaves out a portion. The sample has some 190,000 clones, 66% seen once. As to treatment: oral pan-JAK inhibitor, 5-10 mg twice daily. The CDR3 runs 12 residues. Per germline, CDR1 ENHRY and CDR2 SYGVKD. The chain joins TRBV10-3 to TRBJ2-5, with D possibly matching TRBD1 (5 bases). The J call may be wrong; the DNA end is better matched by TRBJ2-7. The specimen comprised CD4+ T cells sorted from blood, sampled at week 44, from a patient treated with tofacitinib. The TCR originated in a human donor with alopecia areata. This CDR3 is CAIKDTSYEQYF. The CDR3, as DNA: TGTGCCATCAAGGACACTTCCTACGAGCAGTACTTC.